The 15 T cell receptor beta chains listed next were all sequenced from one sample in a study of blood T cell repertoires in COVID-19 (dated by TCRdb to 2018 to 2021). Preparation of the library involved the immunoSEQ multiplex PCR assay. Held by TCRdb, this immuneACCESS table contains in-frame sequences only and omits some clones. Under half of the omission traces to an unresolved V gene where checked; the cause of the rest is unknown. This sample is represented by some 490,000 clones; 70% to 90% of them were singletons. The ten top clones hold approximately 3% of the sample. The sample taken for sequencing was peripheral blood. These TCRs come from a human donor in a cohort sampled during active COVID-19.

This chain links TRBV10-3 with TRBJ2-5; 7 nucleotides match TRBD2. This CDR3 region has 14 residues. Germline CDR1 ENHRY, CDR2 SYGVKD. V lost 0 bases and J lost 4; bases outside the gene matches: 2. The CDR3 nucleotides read TGTGCCATCAGTGAGTCCGGCGGGAGAGAGACCCAGTACTTC. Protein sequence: CAISESGGRETQYF.

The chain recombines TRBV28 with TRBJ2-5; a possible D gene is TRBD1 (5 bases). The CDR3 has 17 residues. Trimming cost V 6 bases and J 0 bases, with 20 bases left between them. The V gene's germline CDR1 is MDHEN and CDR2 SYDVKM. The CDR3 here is CASRWSLDNQNQETQYF. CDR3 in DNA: TGTGCCAGCAGGTGGAGCCTGGACAACCAAAACCAAGAGACCCAGTACTTC.

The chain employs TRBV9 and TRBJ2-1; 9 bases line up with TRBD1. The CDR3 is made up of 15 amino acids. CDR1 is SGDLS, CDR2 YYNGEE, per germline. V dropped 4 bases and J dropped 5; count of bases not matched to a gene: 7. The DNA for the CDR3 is TGTGCCAGCAGCTCCCGACAGGGGGTAAACAATGAGCAGTTCTTC. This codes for CASSSRQGVNNEQFF.

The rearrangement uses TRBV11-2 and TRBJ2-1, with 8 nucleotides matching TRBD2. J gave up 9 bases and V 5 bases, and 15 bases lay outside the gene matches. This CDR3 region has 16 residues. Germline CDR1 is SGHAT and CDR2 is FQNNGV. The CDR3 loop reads CASSPLAGNQEGEQFF. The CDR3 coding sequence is TGTGCCAGCAGCCCTTTAGCGGGAAATCAGGAGGGTGAGCAGTTCTTC.

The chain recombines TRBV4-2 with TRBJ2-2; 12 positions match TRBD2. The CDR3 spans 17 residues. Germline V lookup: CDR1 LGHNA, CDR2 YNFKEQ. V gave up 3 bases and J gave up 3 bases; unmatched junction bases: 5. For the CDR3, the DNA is TGTGCCAGCAGCCACCTAGCGGGAGGGCCCGACACCGGGGAGCTGTTTTTT. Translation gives CASSHLAGGPDTGELFF.

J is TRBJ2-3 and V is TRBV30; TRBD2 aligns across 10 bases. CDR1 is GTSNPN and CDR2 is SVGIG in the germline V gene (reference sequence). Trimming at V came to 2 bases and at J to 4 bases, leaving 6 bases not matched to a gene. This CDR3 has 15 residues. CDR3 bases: TGTGCCTGGAGTCGGGCTAGCGGGAGCTCAGATACGCAGTATTTT. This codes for CAWSRASGSSDTQYF.

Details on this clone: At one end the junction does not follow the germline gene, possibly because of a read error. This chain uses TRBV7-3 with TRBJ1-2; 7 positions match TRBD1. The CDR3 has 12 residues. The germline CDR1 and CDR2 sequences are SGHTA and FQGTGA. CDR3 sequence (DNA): TGTGCCAGCAGCCGCGCATATACGGGACAGCTCTTC. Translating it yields CASSRAYTGQLF.

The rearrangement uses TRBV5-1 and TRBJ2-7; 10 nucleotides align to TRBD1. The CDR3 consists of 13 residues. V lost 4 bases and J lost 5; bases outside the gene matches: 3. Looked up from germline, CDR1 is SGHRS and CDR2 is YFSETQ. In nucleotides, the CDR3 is TGCGCCAGCAGCGACGACAGGGGGCACGAGCAGTACTTC. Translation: CASSDDRGHEQYF.

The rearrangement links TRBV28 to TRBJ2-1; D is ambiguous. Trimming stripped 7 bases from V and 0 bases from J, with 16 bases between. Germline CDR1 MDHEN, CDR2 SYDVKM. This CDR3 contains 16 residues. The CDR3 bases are TGTGCCAGCAAAACCTCGACGCGGTTCTCCTACAATGAGCAGTTCTTC. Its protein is CASKTSTRFSYNEQFF.

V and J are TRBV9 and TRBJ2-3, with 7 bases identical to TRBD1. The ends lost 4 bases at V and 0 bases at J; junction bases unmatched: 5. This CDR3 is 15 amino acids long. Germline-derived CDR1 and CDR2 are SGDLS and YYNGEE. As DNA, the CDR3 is TGTGCCAGCAGCTTAAGACAGGGAAGCACAGATACGCAGTATTTT. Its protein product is CASSLRQGSTDTQYF.

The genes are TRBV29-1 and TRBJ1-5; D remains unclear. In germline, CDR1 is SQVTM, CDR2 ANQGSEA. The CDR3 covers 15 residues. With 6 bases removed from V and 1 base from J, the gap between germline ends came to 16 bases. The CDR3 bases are TGCAGCGTCGTCGATGTCCGGGGAAGCAATCAGCCCCAGCATTTT. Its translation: CSVVDVRGSNQPQHF.

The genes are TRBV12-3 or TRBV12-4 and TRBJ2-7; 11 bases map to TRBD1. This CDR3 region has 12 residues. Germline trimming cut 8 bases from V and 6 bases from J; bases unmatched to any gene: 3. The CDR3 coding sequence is TGTGCCAGCGCCGGGACAGGGGGCGAGCAGTACTTC. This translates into CASAGTGGEQYF.

CDR3 region: CASSLGRGAGALQGEQYF. The CDR3, as DNA: TGTGCCAGCAGCTTAGGACGGGGGGCGGGGGCCCTCCAAGGGGAGCAGTACTTC. The J gene is TRBJ2-7, the V gene TRBV7-2, with D maybe TRBD2 (7 bases). The ends were cut back, 1 base at V and 7 bases at J, with 26 bases in the middle. Germline CDR1 is SGHTA and CDR2 is FQGNSA. The CDR3 is made up of 18 amino acids.

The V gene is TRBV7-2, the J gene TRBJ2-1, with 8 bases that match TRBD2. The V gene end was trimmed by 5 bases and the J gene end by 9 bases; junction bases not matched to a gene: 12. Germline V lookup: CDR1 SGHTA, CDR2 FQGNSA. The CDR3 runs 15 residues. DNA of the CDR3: TGTGCCAGCAGCGGGCGAACGGGAGGGCCGGTTGAGCAGTTCTTC. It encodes CASSGRTGGPVEQFF. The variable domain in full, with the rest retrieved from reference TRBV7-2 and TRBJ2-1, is GAGVSQSPSNKVTEKGKDVELRCDPISGHTALYWYRQSLGQGLEFLIYFQGNSAPDKSGLPSDRFSAERTGGSVSTLTIQRTQQEDSAVYLCASSGRTGGPVEQFFGPGTRLTVL.

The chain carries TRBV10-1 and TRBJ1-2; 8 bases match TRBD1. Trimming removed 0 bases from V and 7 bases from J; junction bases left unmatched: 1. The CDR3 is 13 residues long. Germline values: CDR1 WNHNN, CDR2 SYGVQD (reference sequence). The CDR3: CASSESTGGGYTF. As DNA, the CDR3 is TGCGCCAGCAGTGAGTCTACAGGGGGTGGCTACACCTTC.